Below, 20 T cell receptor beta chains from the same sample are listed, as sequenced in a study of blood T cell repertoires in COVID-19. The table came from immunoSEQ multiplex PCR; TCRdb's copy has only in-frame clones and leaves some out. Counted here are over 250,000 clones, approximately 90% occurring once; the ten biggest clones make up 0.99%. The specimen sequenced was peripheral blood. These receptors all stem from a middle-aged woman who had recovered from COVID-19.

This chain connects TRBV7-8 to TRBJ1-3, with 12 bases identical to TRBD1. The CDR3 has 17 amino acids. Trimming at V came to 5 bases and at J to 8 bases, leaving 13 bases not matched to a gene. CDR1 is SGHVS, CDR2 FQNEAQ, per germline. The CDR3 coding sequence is TGTGCCAGCAGCCCCCGGGACAGGGGGCTAACGGGGGACACCATATATTTT. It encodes CASSPRDRGLTGDTIYF.

The CDR3, as DNA: TGTGCCAGCAGCAAAGCGAGGGGGCCTGAGTGTCGTTTCTACGAGCAGTACTTC. Translation gives CASSKARGPECRFYEQYF. The chain recombines TRBV21-1 with TRBJ2-7; the D call TRBD1 from the table was never checked on the DNA. TRBV21-1 is shown as a pseudogene. There are 18 residues in the CDR3.

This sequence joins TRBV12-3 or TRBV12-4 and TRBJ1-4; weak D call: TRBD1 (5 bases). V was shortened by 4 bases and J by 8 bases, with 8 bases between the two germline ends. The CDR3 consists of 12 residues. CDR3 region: CASSWGGEKLFF. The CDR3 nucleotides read TGTGCCAGCAGTTGGGGGGGGGAAAAACTGTTTTTT.

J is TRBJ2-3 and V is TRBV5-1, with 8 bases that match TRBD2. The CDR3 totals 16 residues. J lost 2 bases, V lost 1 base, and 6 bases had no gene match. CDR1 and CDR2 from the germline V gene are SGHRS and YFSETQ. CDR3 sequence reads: CASSLNLAGATDTQYF. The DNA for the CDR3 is TGCGCCAGCAGCTTGAATCTAGCGGGTGCCACAGATACGCAGTATTTT.

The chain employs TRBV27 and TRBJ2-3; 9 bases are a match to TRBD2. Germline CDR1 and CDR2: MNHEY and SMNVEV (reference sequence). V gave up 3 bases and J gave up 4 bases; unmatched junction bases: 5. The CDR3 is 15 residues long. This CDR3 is CASSLAGGIADTQYF. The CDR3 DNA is TGTGCCAGCAGTTTGGCGGGAGGGATCGCAGATACGCAGTATTTT.

CDR3: CASGRPRGEQFF. The CDR3 DNA reads TGTGCCAGCGGACGCCCAAGGGGTGAGCAGTTCTTC. The chain couples TRBV3-1 (or the pseudogene TRBV3-2) to TRBJ2-1; tentative D call: TRBD1 (5 bases). Germline CDR1 and CDR2: LGHDT and YNNKEL (reference sequence). The CDR3 runs 12 residues. V lost 8 bases and J lost 9, with 14 bases in between.

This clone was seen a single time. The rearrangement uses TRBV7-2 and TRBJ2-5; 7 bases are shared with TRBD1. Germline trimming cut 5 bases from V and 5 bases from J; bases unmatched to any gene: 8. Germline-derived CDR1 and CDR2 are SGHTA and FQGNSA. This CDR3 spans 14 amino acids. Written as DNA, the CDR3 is TGTGCCAGCAGCACCTGGGCCAGGGGGGAGACCCAGTACTTC. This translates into CASSTWARGETQYF. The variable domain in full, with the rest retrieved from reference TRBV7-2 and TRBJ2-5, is GAGVSQSPSNKVTEKGKDVELRCDPISGHTALYWYRQSLGQGLEFLIYFQGNSAPDKSGLPSDRFSAERTGGSVSTLTIQRTQQEDSAVYLCASSTWARGETQYFGPGTRLLVL.

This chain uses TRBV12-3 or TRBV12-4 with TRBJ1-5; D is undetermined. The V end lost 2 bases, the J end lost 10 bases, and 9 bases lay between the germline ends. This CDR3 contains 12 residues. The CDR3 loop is CASSLPGLPQHF. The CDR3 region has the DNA TGTGCCAGCAGTTTACCGGGATTACCCCAGCATTTT.

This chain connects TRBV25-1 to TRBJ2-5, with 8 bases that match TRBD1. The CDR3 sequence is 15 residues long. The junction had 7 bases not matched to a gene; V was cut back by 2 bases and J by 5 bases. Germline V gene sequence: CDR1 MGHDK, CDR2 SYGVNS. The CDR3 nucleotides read TGTGCCAGCAGTGAAGGCCAGGGGGCCAGGGAGACCCAGTACTTC. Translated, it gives CASSEGQGARETQYF. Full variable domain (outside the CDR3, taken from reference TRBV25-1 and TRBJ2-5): EADIYQTPRYLVIGTGKKITLECSQTMGHDKMYWYQQDPGMELHLIHYSYGVNSTEKGDLSSESTVSRIRTEHFPLTLESARPSHTSQYLCASSEGQGARETQYFGPGTRLLVL.

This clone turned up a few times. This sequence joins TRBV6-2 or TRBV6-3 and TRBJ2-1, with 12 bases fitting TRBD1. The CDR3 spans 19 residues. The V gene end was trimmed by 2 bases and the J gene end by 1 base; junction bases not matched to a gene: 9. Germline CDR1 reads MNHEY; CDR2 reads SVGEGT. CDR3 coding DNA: TGTGCCAGCAGTTACAGGGGACAGGGGGCGATCGGGTCCTACAATGAGCAGTTCTTC. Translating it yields CASSYRGQGAIGSYNEQFF.

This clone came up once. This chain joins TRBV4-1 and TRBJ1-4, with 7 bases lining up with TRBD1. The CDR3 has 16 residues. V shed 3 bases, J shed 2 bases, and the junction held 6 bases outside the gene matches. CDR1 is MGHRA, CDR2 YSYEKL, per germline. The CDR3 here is CASSQPNRGTNEKLFF. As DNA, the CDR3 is TGCGCCAGCAGCCAGCCTAACAGGGGCACTAATGAAAAACTGTTTTTT.

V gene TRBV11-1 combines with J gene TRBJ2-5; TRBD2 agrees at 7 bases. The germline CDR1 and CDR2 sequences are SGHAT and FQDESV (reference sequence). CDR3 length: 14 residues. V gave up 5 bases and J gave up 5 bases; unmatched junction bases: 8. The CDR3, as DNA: TGTGCCAGCAGCCCACCGGGGGGTAAGGAGACCCAGTACTTC. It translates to CASSPPGGKETQYF.

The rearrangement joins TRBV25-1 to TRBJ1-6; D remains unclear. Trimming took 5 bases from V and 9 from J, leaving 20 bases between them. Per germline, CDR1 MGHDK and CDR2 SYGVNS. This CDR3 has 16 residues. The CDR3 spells CASSPTHVRSGSPLHF. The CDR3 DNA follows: TGTGCCAGCAGTCCGACCCACGTTCGTTCGGGTTCACCCCTCCACTTT.

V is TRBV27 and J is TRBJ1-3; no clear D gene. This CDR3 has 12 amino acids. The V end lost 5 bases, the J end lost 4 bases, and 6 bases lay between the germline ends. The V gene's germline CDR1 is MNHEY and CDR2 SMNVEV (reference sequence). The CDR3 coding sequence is TGTGCCAGCAGTGGGCCGGGAAACACCATATATTTT. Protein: CASSGPGNTIYF.

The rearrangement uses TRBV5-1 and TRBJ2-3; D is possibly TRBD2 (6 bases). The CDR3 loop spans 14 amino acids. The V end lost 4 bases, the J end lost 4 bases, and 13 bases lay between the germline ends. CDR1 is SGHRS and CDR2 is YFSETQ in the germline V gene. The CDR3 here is CASSPAGLADTQYF. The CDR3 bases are TGCGCCAGCAGCCCCGCGGGGCTCGCAGATACGCAGTATTTT.

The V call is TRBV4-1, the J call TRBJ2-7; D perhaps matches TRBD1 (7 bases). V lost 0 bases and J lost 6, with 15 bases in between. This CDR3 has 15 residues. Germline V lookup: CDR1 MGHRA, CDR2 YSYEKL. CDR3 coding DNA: TGCGCCAGCAGCCAAGATGGCAGGGGGGAAGGCGAGCAGTACTTC. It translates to CASSQDGRGEGEQYF.

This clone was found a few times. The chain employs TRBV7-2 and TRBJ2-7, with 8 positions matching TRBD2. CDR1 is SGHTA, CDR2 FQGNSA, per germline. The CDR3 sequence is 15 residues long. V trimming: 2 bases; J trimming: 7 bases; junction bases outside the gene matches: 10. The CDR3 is CASSLLWREVGEQYF. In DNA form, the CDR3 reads TGTGCCAGCAGCTTACTTTGGCGGGAGGTGGGTGAGCAGTACTTC. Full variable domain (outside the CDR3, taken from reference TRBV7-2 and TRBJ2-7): GAGVSQSPSNKVTEKGKDVELRCDPISGHTALYWYRQSLGQGLEFLIYFQGNSAPDKSGLPSDRFSAERTGGSVSTLTIQRTQQEDSAVYLCASSLLWREVGEQYFGPGTRLTVT.

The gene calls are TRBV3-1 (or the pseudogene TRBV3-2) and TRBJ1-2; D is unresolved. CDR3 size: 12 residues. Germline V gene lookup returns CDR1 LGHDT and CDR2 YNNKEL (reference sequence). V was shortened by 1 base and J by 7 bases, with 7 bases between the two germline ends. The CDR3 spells CASSQAAGGYTF. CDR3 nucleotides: TGTGCCAGCAGCCAAGCGGCGGGTGGCTACACCTTC.

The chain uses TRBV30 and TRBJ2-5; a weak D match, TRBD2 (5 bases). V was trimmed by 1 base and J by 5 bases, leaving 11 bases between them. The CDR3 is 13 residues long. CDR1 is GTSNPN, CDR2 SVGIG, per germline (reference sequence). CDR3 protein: CAWSGGRRETQYF. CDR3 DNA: TGTGCCTGGAGTGGGGGTAGGAGGGAGACCCAGTACTTC.

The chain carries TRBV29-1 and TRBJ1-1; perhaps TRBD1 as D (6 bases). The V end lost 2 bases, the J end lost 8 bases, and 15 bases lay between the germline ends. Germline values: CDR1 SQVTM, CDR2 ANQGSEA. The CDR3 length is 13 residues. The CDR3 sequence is CSVERTARSEAFF. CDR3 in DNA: TGCAGCGTTGAACGGACAGCCCGATCCGAAGCTTTCTTT.